This T cell receptor beta chain was recorded in a study of blood T cells in healthy people across ages. A note on this clonotype: What it binds is not known.

The CDR3 is 14 amino acids. Losses at the gene ends were 4 bases for V and 7 bases for J; bases not matched to a gene: 9. Germline CDR1 LGHNA, CDR2 YSLEER. Overall study findings and caveats: The fall in TCR beta diversity per million T cells was roughly linear with age.

A J-beta primer mix and a sample-barcoded 5' primer were used in a second PCR of about 7 to 12 cycles. TCRdb fed the 5' RACE reads into MiXCR, producing one record per CDR3 protein. The table lists approximately 800,000 distinct CDR3 sequences, roughly 56% of them singletons, with about 26% in the top ten. The clonotype originates from a man aged 35 to 55 in good health. Material: blood. The chain recombines TRBV4-3 with TRBJ2-7; TRBD2 agrees at 8 bases. The CDR3 spells CASSRQREMVEQYF. The CDR3 DNA follows: TGCGCCAGCAGCCGGCAGCGGGAGATGGTTGAGCAGTACTTC.